This T cell receptor (beta chain) derives from a study of shared clonotypes between healthy human individuals. Whole-study results and caveats: Collection of samples was limited to blood; tissue repertoires likely differ. It was expected that sequencing depth would affect clonotype sharing among donors.

The CDR3 totals 15 residues. CDR1 is MGHDK and CDR2 is SYGVNS in the germline V gene. The V and J ends lost 3 bases and 1 base respectively, with 10 bases between them. For each subset, genomic DNA was distributed in equal portions over several immunoSEQ plates. Clones were sequenced by immunoSEQ multiplex PCR, and TCRdb holds only the in-frame ones, with some missing. This table holds around 500,000 clones, approximately 78% found once. As for this clone: The antigen is not known.

This sequence originates from a woman aged 35 to 49 in good health. Some clones in this sample may be carry-over from other donors' samples. Sequenced sample: PBMCs. V usage is TRBV25-1 and J usage is TRBJ2-1; D perhaps matches TRBD2 (6 bases). The CDR3 bases are TGTGCCAGCAGTGACCGGGACTTTTCCTACAATGAGCAGTTCTTC. It is translated as CASSDRDFSYNEQFF.